A single sample gave rise to the 5 T cell receptor beta chains below, sequenced in a study of siplizumab effects on memory and regulatory T cells. Assay used: immunoSEQ multiplex PCR; TCRdb lists only in-frame clones, some missing. The sample has approximately 100,000 clones, more than 85% seen once. The specimen sequenced was CD4+ T cells sorted from blood. Receptors originate from a human donor in good health. Some clones in this sample may be carry-over from other donors' samples.

J is TRBJ1-2 and V is TRBV28, with 9 nucleotides matching TRBD1. The germline V gene has CDR1 MDHEN and CDR2 SYDVKM. V was clipped by 6 bases and J by 3 bases; unmatched bases: 14. This CDR3 is 17 amino acids long. CDR3 region: CASSLMGTGILDYGYTF. CDR3 nucleotides: TGTGCCAGCAGCCTAATGGGGACAGGGATTTTAGACTATGGCTACACCTTC.

V gene TRBV6-1 combines with J gene TRBJ2-1, with TRBD1 matching 9 bases. Trimming took 2 bases from V and 9 from J; bases not matched to a gene: 8. The CDR3 covers 15 residues. In germline, CDR1 is MNHNS, CDR2 SASEGT. The CDR3 sequence is CASSEPMTGGVEQFF. CDR3 nucleotide sequence: TGTGCCAGCAGTGAACCAATGACAGGGGGTGTTGAGCAGTTCTTC.

A few counts support this clone. The chain carries TRBV21-1 and TRBJ2-1; the table names TRBD2, a call not compared with the DNA. TRBV21-1 represents a pseudogene. The CDR3 length is 16 residues. The DNA for the CDR3 is TGTGCCAGCAGCAAACTAAGCGGGAACTCCTACAATGAGCAGTTCTTC. It codes for CASSKLSGNSYNEQFF.

This chain uses TRBV11-3 with TRBJ2-1; weak D call: TRBD2 (5 bases). There are 15 residues in the CDR3. From germline, CDR1 is SGHNT and CDR2 YENEEA. The V and J ends lost 2 bases and 8 bases respectively, with 16 bases between them. As DNA, the CDR3 is TGTGCCAGCAGCTTATTCGGTGGGAGCGAGGATGAGCAGTTCTTC. Protein sequence: CASSLFGGSEDEQFF.

The chain carries TRBV15 and TRBJ2-7; D unclear. The CDR3 contains 15 residues. Germline lookup yields CDR1 LNHNV and CDR2 YYDKDF (reference sequence). V lost 0 bases and J lost 3, with 12 bases in between. CDR3 nucleotides: TGTGCCACCAGCAGAGATCAAGGGTACGACTACGAGCAGTACTTC. Its protein product is CATSRDQGYDYEQYF.